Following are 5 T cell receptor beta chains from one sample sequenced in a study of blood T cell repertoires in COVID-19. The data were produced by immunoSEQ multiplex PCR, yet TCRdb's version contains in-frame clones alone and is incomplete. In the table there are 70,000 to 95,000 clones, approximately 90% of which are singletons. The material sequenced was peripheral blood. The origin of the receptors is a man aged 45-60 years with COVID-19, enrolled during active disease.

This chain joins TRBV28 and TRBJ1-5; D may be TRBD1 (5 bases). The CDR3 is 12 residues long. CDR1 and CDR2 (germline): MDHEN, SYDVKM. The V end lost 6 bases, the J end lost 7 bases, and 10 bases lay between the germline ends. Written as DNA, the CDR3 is TGTGCCAGCAGAGGAGGGGCGCAGCCCCAGCATTTT. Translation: CASRGGAQPQHF.

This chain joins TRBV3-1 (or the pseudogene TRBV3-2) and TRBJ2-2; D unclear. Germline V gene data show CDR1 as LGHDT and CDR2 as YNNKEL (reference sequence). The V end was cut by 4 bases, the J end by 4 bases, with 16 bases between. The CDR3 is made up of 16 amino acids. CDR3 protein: CASSPDSQLLTGELFF. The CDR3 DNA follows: TGTGCCAGCAGCCCAGACTCCCAACTGCTCACCGGGGAGCTGTTTTTT.

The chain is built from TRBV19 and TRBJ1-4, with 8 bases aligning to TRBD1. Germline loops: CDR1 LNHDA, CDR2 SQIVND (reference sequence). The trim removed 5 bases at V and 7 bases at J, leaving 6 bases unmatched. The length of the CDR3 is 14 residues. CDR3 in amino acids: CASSARTGPEKLFF. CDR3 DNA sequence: TGTGCCAGTAGTGCCCGGACAGGGCCTGAAAAACTGTTTTTT.

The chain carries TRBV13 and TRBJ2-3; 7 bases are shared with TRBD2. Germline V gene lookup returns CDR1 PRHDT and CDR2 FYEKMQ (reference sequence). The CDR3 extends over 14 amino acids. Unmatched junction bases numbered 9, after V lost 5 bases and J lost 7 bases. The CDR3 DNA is TGTGCCAGCAGCCAATCGGGGGAGGGGTATACGCAGTATTTT. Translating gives CASSQSGEGYTQYF.

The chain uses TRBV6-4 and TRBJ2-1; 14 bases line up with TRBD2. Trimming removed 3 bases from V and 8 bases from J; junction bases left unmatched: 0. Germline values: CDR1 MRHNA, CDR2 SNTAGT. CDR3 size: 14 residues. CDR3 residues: CASSEGLAGDEQFF. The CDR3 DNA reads TGTGCCAGCAGTGAGGGACTAGCGGGAGATGAGCAGTTCTTC.